This T cell receptor (beta chain) was documented in a study of blood T cell repertoires in COVID-19. Overall study context: Whether acute or convalescent, the COVID-19 samples came from the United States, Italy and Spain. PBMCs, B-cell-depleted T cells, or T cells provided the cDNA or gDNA that made up the material.

The CDR3 covers 14 residues. Germline CDR1 MNHEY, CDR2 SMNVEV (reference sequence). The ends were cut back, 2 bases at V and 7 bases at J, with 14 bases in the middle. Per the authors' pipeline: Estimates of nucleated cell counts were drawn from the amplification of reference gene primers. The protocol was immunoSEQ multiplex PCR, while the TCRdb copy is restricted to in-frame clones and leaves out a portion. That table gives V, J and clone size, and the DNA gave D and trimming. This table holds about 210,000 clones, 70% to 90% found once. Sequences were obtained from peripheral blood. The clonotype comes from a woman between 50 and 59 years old with active or convalescent COVID-19. The J gene is TRBJ1-2, the V gene TRBV27; D is undetermined. CDR3 sequence (DNA): TGTGCCAGCAGTTTAAGTCCCGGGTCGGCTGGCTACACCTTC. It codes for CASSLSPGSAGYTF.